The next 3 T cell receptor beta chains were all read from a single sample in a study of beta chain features in type 1 diabetes. The study's findings and limits: Moderate yet significant TCRB CDR3 shortening was seen in Type 1 diabetes patients in all four CD4+ subsets.

These receptors have no identified antigens. Sequencing targeted expressed TCRB transcripts, as all isolated RNA had been reverse transcribed. Data came from immunoSEQ multiplex PCR; TCRdb stores just in-frame clones and leaves some out. This table holds under 300,000 clones, 16% found once. The material sequenced was naive CD4+ T cells from blood. These receptor sequences come from a man younger than 45 with type 1 diabetes.

The V and J genes are TRBV18 and TRBJ1-4; D possibly corresponds to TRBD1 (6 bases). From germline, CDR1 is KGHSH and CDR2 LQKENI. The CDR3 is 13 residues long. With 6 bases removed from V and 8 bases from J, the gap between germline ends came to 13 bases. This CDR3 is CASSLGQSEKLFF. DNA for the CDR3: TGTGCCAGCTCCCTAGGACAGAGCGAAAAACTGTTTTTT.

The rearrangement links TRBV5-6 to TRBJ2-3, with D uncertain. Germline CDR1 and CDR2: SGHDT and YYEEEE. Trimming took off 3 bases at V and 4 bases at J, with 6 bases between the two ends. The CDR3 runs to 12 residues. The CDR3, as DNA: TGTGCCAGCAGCTCCTATCCAGATACGCAGTATTTT. Protein product: CASSSYPDTQYF.

J is TRBJ2-5 and V is TRBV7-3; possibly TRBD1 for D (5 bases). V gave up 2 bases and J gave up 9 bases, with 7 bases separating them. Germline CDR1 and CDR2: SGHTA and FQGTGA. This CDR3 is 11 amino acids long. CDR3: CASSLGAAQYF. The CDR3 nucleotides read TGTGCCAGCAGCTTAGGGGCGGCCCAGTACTTC.